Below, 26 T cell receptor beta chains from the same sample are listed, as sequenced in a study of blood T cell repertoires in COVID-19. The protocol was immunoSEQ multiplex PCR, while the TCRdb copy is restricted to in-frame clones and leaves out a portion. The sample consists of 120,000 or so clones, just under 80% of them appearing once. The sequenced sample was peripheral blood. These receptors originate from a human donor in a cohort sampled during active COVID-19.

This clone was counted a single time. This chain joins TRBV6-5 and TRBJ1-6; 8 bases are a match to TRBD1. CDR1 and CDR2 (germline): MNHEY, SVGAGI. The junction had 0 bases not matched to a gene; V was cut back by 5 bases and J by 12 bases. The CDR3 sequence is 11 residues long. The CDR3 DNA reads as TGTGCCAGCAGTACAGGGGGACCCCTCCACTTT. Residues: CASSTGGPLHF.

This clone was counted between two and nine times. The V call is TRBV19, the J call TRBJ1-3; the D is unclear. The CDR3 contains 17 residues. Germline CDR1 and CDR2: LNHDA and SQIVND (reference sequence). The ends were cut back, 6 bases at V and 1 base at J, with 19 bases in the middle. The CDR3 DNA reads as TGTGCCAGTAGCAGCCGGACTTGGGTTAGGTCTGGAAACACCATATATTTT. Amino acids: CASSSRTWVRSGNTIYF.

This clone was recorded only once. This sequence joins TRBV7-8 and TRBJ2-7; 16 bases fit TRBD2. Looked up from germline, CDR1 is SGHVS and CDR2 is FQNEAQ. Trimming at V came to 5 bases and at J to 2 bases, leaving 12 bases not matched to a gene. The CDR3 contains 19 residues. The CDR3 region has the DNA TGTGCCAGCAGCCCAAAGCGGGGACTAGCGGGAGGGAGGACCTACGAGCAGTACTTC. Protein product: CASSPKRGLAGGRTYEQYF.

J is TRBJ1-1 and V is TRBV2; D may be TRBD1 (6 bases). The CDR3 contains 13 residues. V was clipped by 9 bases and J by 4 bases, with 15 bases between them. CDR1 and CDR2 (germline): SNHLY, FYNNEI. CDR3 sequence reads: CASSQGRGTEAFF. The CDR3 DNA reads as TGTGCCAGTTCACAGGGAAGGGGCACTGAAGCTTTCTTT.

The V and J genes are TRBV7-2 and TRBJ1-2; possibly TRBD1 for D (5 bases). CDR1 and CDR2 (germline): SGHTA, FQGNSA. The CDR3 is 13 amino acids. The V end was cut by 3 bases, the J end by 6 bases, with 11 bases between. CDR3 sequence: CASSFNQGDGYTF. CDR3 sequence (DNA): TGTGCCAGCAGCTTTAATCAGGGTGATGGCTACACCTTC.

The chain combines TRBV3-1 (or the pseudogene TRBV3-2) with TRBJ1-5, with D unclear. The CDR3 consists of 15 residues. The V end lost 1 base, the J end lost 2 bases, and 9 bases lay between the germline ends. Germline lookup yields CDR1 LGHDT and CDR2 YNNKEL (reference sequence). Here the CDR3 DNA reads TGTGCCAGCAGCCAAGCTCCCGGGGGCAATCAGCCCCAGCATTTT. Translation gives CASSQAPGGNQPQHF.

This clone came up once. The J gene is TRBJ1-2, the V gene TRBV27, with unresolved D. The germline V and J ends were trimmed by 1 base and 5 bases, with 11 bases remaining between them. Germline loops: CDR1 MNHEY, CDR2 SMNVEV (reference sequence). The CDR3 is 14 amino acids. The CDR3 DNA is TGTGCCAGCAGTTTATTTGCAGGAACGTATGGCTACACCTTC. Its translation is CASSLFAGTYGYTF.

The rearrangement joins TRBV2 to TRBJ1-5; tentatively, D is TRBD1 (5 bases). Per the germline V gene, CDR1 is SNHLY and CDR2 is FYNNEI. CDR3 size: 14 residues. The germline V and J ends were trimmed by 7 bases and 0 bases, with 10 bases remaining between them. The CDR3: CASNRQYSNQPQHF. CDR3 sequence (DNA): TGTGCCAGCAACCGACAGTATAGCAATCAGCCCCAGCATTTT. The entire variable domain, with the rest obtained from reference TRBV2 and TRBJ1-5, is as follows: EPEVTQTPSHQVTQMGQEVILRCVPISNHLYFYWYRQILGQKVEFLVSFYNNEISEKSEIFDDQFSVERPDGSNFTLKIRSTKLEDSAMYFCASNRQYSNQPQHFGDGTRLSIL.

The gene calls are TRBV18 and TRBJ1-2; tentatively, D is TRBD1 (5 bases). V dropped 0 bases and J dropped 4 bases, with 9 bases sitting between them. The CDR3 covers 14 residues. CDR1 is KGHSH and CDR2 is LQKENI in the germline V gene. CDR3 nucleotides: TGTGCCAGCTCACCACCGTCGGGGGGCTATGGCTACACCTTC. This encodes CASSPPSGGYGYTF.

The CDR3: CASSLWRAGPQTQYF. The CDR3 nucleotides are TGTGCCAGCAGTTTATGGCGGGCAGGCCCCCAGACCCAGTACTTC. V is TRBV28 and J is TRBJ2-5, with D perhaps matching TRBD2 (5 bases). The CDR3 loop spans 15 amino acids. CDR1 is MDHEN, CDR2 SYDVKM, per germline. V dropped 0 bases and J dropped 6 bases, with 14 bases sitting between them.

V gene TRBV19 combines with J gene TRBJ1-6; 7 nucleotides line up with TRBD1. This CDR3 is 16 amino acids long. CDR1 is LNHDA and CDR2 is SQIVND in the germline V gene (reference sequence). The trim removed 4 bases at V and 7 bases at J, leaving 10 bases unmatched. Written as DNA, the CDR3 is TGTGCCAGTAGTAAACCGACAGGGCTGGTGAATTCACCCCTCCACTTT. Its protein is CASSKPTGLVNSPLHF.

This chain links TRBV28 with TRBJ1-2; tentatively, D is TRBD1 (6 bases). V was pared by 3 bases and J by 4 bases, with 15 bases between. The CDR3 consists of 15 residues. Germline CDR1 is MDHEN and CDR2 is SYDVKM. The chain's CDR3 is CASSLPGGHLYGYTF. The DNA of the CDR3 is TGTGCCAGCAGTTTGCCGGGGGGACACCTCTATGGCTACACCTTC.

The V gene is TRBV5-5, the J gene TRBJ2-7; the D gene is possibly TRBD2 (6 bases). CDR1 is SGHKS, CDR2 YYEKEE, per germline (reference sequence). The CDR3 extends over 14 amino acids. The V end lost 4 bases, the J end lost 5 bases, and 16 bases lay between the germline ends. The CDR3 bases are TGTGCCAGCAGCGATACCGCCAGGGAGGACGAGCAGTACTTC. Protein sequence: CASSDTAREDEQYF. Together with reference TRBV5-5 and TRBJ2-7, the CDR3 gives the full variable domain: DAGVTQSPTHLIKTRGQQVTLRCSPISGHKSVSWYQQVLGQGPQFIFQYYEKEERGRGNFPDRFSARQFPNYSSELNVNALLLGDSALYLCASSDTAREDEQYFGPGTRLTVT.

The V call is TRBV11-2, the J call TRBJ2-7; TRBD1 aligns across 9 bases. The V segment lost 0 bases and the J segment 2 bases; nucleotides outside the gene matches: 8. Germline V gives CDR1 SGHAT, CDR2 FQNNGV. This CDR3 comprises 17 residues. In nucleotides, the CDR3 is TGTGCCAGCAGCTTAGAGGGGACAGGGAAGGAAGCCTACGAGCAGTACTTC. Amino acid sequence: CASSLEGTGKEAYEQYF. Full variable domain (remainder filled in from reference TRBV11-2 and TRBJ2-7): EAGVAQSPRYKIIEKRQSVAFWCNPISGHATLYWYQQILGQGPKLLIQFQNNGVVDDSQLPKDRFSAERLKGVDSTLKIQPAKLEDSAVYLCASSLEGTGKEAYEQYFGPGTRLTVT.

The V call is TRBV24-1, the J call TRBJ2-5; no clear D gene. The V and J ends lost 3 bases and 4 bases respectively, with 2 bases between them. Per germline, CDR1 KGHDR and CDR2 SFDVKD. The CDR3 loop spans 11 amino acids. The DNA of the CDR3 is TGTGCCACCAGTGATCTAGAGACCCAGTACTTC. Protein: CATSDLETQYF.

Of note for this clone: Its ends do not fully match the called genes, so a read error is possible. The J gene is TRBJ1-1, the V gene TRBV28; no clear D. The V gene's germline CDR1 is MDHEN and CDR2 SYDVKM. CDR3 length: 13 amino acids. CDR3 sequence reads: CASSLGGGDSNDF. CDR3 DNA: TGTGCCAGCAGTTTAGGAGGCGGCGATTCAAACGATTTT. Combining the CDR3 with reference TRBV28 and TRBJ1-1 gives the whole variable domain DVKVTQSSRYLVKRTGEKVFLECVQDMDHENMFWYRQDPGLGLRLIYFSYDVKMKEKGDIPEGYSVSREKKERFSLILESASTNQTSMYLCASSLGGGDSNDFGQGTRLTVV.

CDR3 residues: CASSLGLGGRNSPLHF. For the CDR3, the DNA is TGTGCCAGCAGCTTAGGACTGGGAGGGAGGAATTCACCCCTCCACTTT. This chain connects TRBV7-2 to TRBJ1-6; D unresolved. CDR3 length equals 16 residues. CDR1 is SGHTA and CDR2 is FQGNSA in the germline V gene. V was trimmed by 1 base and J by 7 bases, leaving 14 bases between them.

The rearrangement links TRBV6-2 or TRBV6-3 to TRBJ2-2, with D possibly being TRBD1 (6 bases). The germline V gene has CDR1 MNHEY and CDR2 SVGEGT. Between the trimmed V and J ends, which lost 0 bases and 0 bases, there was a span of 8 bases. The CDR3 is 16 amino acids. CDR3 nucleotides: TGTGCCAGCAGTTACTCTAGGACAGCGAACACCGGGGAGCTGTTTTTT. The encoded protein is CASSYSRTANTGELFF.

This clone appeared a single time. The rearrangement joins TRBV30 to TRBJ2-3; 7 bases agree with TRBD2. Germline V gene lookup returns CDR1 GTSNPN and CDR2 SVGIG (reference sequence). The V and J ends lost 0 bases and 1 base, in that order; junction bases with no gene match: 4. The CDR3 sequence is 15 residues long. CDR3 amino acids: CAWSVPAGGTDTQYF. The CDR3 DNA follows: TGTGCCTGGAGTGTACCGGCGGGGGGCACAGATACGCAGTATTTT.

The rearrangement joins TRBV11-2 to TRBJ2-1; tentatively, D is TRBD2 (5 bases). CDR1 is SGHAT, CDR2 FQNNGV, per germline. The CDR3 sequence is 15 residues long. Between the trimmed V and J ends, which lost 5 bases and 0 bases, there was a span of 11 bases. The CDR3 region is CASSPRRSSYNEQFF. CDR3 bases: TGTGCCAGCAGCCCCCGGAGGAGCTCCTACAATGAGCAGTTCTTC.

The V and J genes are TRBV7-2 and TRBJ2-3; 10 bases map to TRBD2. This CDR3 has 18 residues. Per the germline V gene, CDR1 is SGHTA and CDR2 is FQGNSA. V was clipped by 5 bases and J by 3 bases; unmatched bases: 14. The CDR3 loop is CASSPSRLAGVRTDTQYF. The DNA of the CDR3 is TGTGCCAGCAGCCCCTCCCGTCTAGCGGGAGTACGTACAGATACGCAGTATTTT.

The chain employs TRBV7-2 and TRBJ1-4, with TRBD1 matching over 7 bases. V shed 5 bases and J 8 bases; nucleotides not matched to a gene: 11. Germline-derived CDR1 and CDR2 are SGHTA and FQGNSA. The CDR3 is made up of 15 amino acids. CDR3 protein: CASSPRQGWNEKLFF. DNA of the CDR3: TGTGCCAGCAGCCCGCGACAGGGATGGAACGAAAAACTGTTTTTT.

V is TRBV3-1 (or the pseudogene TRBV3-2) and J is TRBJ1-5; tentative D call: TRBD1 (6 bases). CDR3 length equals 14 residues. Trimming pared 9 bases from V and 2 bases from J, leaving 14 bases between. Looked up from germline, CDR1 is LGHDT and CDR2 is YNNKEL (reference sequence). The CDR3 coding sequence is TGTGCCAGTACGACAGGTAGCGGCAATCAGCCCCAGCATTTT. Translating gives CASTTGSGNQPQHF.

CDR3: CASSLQGAGTEAFF. CDR3 sequence (DNA): TGTGCCAGCTCACTGCAGGGGGCCGGCACTGAAGCTTTCTTT. The chain combines TRBV18 with TRBJ1-1; TRBD1 matches at 8 bases. This CDR3 region has 14 residues. With 4 bases clipped from V and 4 bases from J, the junction kept 5 bases outside the gene matches. Germline values: CDR1 KGHSH, CDR2 LQKENI.

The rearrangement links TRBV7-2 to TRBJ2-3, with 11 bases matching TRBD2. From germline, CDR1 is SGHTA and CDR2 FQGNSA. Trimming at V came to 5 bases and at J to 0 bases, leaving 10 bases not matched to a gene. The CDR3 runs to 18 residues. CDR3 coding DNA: TGTGCCAGCAGCCGTAGAACTAGCGGGAGAACTAGCACAGATACGCAGTATTTT. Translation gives CASSRRTSGRTSTDTQYF.

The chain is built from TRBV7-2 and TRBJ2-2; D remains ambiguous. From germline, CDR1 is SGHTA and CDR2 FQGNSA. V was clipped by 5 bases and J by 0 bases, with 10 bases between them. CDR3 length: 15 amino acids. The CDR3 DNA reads TGTGCCAGCAGCCCCGGCGGAGCGAACACCGGGGAGCTGTTTTTT. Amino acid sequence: CASSPGGANTGELFF. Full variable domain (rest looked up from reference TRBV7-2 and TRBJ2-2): GAGVSQSPSNKVTEKGKDVELRCDPISGHTALYWYRQSLGQGLEFLIYFQGNSAPDKSGLPSDRFSAERTGGSVSTLTIQRTQQEDSAVYLCASSPGGANTGELFFGEGSRLTVL.